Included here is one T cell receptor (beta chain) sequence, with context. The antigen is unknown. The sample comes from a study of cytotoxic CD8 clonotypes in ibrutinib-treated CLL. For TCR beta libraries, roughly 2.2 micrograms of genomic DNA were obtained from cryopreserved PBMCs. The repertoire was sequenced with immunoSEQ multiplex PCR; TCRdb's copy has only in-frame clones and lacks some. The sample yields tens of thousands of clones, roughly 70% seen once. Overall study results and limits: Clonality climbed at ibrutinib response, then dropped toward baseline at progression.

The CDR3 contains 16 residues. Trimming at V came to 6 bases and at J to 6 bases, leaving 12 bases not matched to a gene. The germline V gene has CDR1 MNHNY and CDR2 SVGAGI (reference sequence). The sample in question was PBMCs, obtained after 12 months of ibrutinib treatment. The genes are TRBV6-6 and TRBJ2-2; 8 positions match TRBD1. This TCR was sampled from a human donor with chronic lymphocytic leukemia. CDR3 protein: CASRTPGTGVSGELFF. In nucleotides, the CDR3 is TGTGCCAGCAGAACCCCCGGGACAGGAGTATCCGGGGAGCTGTTTTTT.